Listed below are T cell receptor beta chains from one sample, sequenced in a study of early T cells in non-severe SARS-CoV-2 infection. One entry per CDR3 protein, called by TCRdb with MiXCR from the 5' RACE reads. The data show over 20,000 distinct CDR3 sequences, 4.5% to 7% seen once. The specimen was whole blood. The source is an adult who was a healthcare worker with PCR-confirmed SARS-CoV-2 infection or an uninfected control (not recorded which). The CDR3 runs from the conserved cysteine through the conserved F or W. Each record gives: CDR3 protein, CDR3 DNA, J gene, CDR3 length, V gene, clone size, D gene. A D gene is named only where the DNA matches it firmly. Size is stated for part of the rows, as once, few or many counts, or as a class when the clone is expanded.

CASSPGNNLNEQYF | TGTGCCAGCAGCCCAGGAAACAACCTAAACGAGCAGTACTTC | TRBJ2-7 | 14 | TRBV9 | few | NA
CASSPLRESYEQYF | TGTGCCAGCAGTCCTTTAAGGGAGTCGTACGAGCAGTACTTC | TRBJ2-7 | 14 | TRBV27 | many | NA
CASSRMINEQFF | TGCGCCAGCAGCCGGATGATCAATGAGCAGTTCTTC | TRBJ2-1 | 12 | TRBV4-1 | many | NA
CASTETPRDYNEQFF | TGTGCCAGCACCGAAACACCCCGGGACTACAATGAGCAGTTCTTC | TRBJ2-1 | 15 | TRBV7-8 | medium-sized | NA
CASSPQGDEQFF | TGTGCCAGCTCACCACAGGGGGATGAGCAGTTCTTC | TRBJ2-1 | 12 | TRBV18 | few | NA
CASSLDRSFGYTF | TGTGCCAGCAGCTTAGACAGGTCCTTTGGCTACACCTTC | TRBJ1-2 | 13 | TRBV7-2 | few | NA
CASSQFWGHGYTF | TGCGCCAGCAGCCAATTTTGGGGCCATGGCTACACCTTC | TRBJ1-2 | 13 | TRBV4-1 | many | NA
CASSLARGGVADTQYF | TGTGCCAGCAGCTTAGCGCGCGGCGGGGTCGCAGATACGCAGTATTTT | TRBJ2-3 | 16 | TRBV7-2 | NA | NA
CASSEGGTGAYGYTF | TGTGCCAGCAGTGAAGGGGGGACAGGGGCCTATGGCTACACCTTC | TRBJ1-2 | 15 | TRBV6-1 | many | TRBD1
CASRRTYMSSENTIYF | TGTGCCAGCAGGAGGACTTACATGAGCTCTGAAAACACCATATATTTT | TRBJ1-3 | 16 | TRBV6-5 | medium-sized | NA
CASSFVGGATFQDTQYF | TGTGCCAGCAGTTTCGTCGGGGGCGCGACCTTTCAAGATACGCAGTATTTT | TRBJ2-3 | 17 | TRBV28 | many | NA
CASSPKTGVAGELFF | TGTGCCAGCAGTCCCAAGACAGGGGTAGCCGGGGAGCTGTTTTTT | TRBJ2-2 | 15 | TRBV12-3/TRBV12-4 | NA | TRBD1
CASSYDRSSYNEQFF | TGTGCCAGCAGTTATGACAGGAGCTCCTACAATGAGCAGTTCTTC | TRBJ2-1 | 15 | TRBV6-5 | few | NA
CASSPTGAKNIQYF | TGTGCCAGCAGTCCGACAGGAGCCAAAAACATTCAGTACTTC | TRBJ2-4 | 14 | TRBV2 | many | NA
CASTSSQGGLGQETQYF | TGTGCCAGCACTTCTTCCCAGGGGGGGCTGGGACAAGAGACCCAGTACTTC | TRBJ2-5 | 17 | TRBV28 | many | NA
CASSSILREVGGYEQYF | TGTGCCAGCAGCTCGATACTACGGGAAGTCGGGGGCTACGAGCAGTACTTC | TRBJ2-7 | 17 | TRBV11-2 | many | NA
CASSESMFQGPTDTQYF | TGTGCCAGCAGTGAAAGTATGTTCCAGGGGCCCACAGATACGCAGTATTTT | TRBJ2-3 | 17 | TRBV6-1 | NA | NA
CASSLDSGAYEQYF | TGTGCCAGCAGCTTAGATTCGGGGGCCTACGAGCAGTACTTC | TRBJ2-7 | 14 | TRBV11-2 | many | NA